The present entry profiles one TCR beta chain with its context. Its cognate antigen has yet to be identified. Within one base of it there is no much larger clone, and no base qualities were kept. The sample originates from a study of siplizumab effects on memory and regulatory T cells (dated by TCRdb to the late 2010s). Regarding the research as a whole: The study looked at the effect of siplizumab, an anti-CD2 antibody, on alloreactive T-cell subsets in allogeneic mixed lymphocyte reactions made from human PBMCs.

Overall results and qualifications from the work: For roughly 80-96% of proliferating CD4+ or CD8+ clones, no naive or memory phenotype could be assigned. Among mappable alloreactive CD4+ clones, the Treg-derived fraction averaged nearly 70% with siplizumab versus around 25% in control reactions. Siplizumab significantly lowered the cumulative frequency of alloreactive sequences that could be traced to unstimulated CD4+ memory T cells. No functional confirmation was obtained for the suppressive function of proliferating Tregs from siplizumab cultures. Unstimulated naive T cells appeared more diverse than memory T cells, and naive cells seemed to contribute substantially to the alloresponse. Sequences below about 10^-5 frequency were poorly captured, so only a minor fraction of alloreactive clones could be mapped to unstimulated subsets.

The protocol used for the library was the immunoSEQ multiplex PCR assay. Some 1.1 x 10^5 TCR templates per sample were assayed on the deep sequencing platform. Genomic DNA extracted from sorted T cells was used for TCRbeta CDR3 sequencing. From the authors' description of their analysis: The R programming language was used for the clonal analysis of the TCRbeta CDR3 data. Comparing unstimulated samples against CFSE-low samples taken after the reaction was how alloreactive CD4+ and CD8+ clones were defined. Regulatory or non-regulatory origin was assigned to alloreactive CD4+ clones by matching of sequences to sorted unstimulated Treg and non-Treg repertoires. Sourced from immuneACCESS, this table was stored by TCRdb with only in-frame sequences that have V and J called. A share of the clones is absent; for the studies checked, an unresolved V gene accounts for under half, and the remainder has no known explanation. V and J calls and clone size are those listed in that table; D and trimming were worked out from the DNA. The sample data list some 97,000 clones, and approximately 92% of these were observed just once. The biggest ten clones account for roughly 2.5% of the sample.

Sorted unstimulated T cells and proliferating T cells recovered from mixed lymphocyte reactions underwent TCRbeta CDR3 sequencing. Fresh whole blood from ten HLA-typed healthy donors was used as the source from which PBMCs were isolated. Material for sequencing was CD4+ T cells sorted from blood. This receptor was obtained from a human donor in good health. Some clones in this sample may be carry-over from other donors' samples.

CDR3 protein: CASSPLPDSEQYF. The nucleotide sequence reads TGTGCCAGCTCACCACTCCCTGACAGCGAGCAGTACTTC. In this chain, TRBV18 is recombined with TRBJ2-7; matching of 5 bases hints at TRBD1 as the D gene. Measured from the cysteine to the phenylalanine, the CDR3 is 13 residues long. The entry retains the CDR3 DNA only, 39 bases that are in frame from base 1. Deletion took 1 base off V and 6 bases off J, with a span of 10 bases between the germline ends. Taken from the germline V gene, the CDR1 and CDR2 loops are KGHSH and LQKENI.